This T cell receptor beta chain stems from a study of blood T cell repertoires in COVID-19. Clones were read by immunoSEQ multiplex PCR, and TCRdb kept only the in-frame ones, dropping some. The sample yields about 260,000 clones, 85% to 90% seen once. This CDR3 is 14 amino acids long. Germline values: CDR1 SQVTM, CDR2 ANQGSEA. With 2 bases clipped from V and 9 bases from J, the junction kept 7 bases outside the gene matches. The clonotype originates from a woman aged 30 to 39 with acute COVID-19. Input material: PBMCs or T cells enriched from blood (not recorded which). The V and J genes are TRBV29-1 and TRBJ2-2, with 9 bases identical to TRBD1. The CDR3 DNA follows: TGCAGCGTTGAAACCGGGACAGGGAAACGGGAGCTGTTTTTT. Its protein product is CSVETGTGKRELFF.